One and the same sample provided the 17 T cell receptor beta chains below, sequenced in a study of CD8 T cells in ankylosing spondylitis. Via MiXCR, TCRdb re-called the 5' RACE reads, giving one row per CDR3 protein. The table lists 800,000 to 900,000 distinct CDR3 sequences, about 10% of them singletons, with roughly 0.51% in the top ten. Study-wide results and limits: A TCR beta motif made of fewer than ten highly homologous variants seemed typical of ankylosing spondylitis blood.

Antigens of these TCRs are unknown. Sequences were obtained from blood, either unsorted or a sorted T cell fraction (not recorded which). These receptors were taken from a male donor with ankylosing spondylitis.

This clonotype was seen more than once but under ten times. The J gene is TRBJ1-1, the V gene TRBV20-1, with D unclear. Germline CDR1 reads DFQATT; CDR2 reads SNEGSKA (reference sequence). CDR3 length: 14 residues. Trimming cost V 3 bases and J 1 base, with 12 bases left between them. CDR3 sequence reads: CSASGVTPNTEAFF. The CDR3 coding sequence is TGCAGTGCTAGTGGTGTGACGCCGAACACTGAAGCTTTCTTT.

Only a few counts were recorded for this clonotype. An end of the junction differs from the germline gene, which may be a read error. In nucleotides, the CDR3 is TGTGCCAGCAGAGAAGACTCGGGCACTAATGAAAAACTGTTTTTT. Its protein is CASREDSGTNEKLFF. The chain recombines TRBV2 with TRBJ1-4; the D is unclear. This CDR3 comprises 15 residues. Germline V gene sequence: CDR1 SNHLY, CDR2 FYNNEI.

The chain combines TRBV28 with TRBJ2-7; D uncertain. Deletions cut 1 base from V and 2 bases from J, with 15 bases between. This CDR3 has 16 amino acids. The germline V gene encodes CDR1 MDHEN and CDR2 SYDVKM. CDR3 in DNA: TGTGCCAGCAGTTTATCCCCGGGCGGTCTTACCTACGAGCAGTACTTC. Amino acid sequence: CASSLSPGGLTYEQYF.

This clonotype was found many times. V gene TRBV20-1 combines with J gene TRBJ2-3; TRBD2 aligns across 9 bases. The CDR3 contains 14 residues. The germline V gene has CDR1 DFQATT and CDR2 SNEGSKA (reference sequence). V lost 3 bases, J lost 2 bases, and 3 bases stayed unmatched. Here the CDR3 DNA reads TGCAGTGCTAGTCCTAGCGGGGCCACAGATACGCAGTATTTT. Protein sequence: CSASPSGATDTQYF.

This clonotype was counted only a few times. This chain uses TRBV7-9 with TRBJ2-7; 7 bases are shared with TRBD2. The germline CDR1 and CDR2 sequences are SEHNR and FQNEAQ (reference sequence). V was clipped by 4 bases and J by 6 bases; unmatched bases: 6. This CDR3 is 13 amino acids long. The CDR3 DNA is TGTGCCAGCAGCTCACTGACTAGCTCCGAGCAGTACTTC. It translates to CASSSLTSSEQYF. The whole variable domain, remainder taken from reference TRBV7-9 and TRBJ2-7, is DTGVSQNPRHKITKRGQNVTFRCDPISEHNRLYWYRQTLGQGPEFLTYFQNEAQLEKSRLLSDRFSAERPKGSFSTLEIQRTEQGDSAMYLCASSSLTSSEQYFGPGTRLTVT.

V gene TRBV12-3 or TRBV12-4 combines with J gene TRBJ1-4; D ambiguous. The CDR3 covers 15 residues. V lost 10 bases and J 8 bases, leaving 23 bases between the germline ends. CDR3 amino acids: CATALGGRREEKLFF. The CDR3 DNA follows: TGTGCCACCGCTTTAGGTGGCAGGAGAGAGGAAAAACTGTTTTTT.

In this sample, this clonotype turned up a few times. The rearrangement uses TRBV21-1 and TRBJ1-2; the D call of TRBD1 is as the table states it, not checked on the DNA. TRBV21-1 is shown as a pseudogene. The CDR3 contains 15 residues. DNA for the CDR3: TGTGCCAGCAGCAATGGACAGGGAATTAGCTATGGCTACACCTTC. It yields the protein CASSNGQGISYGYTF.

The CDR3 reads CASSYSLAGALYEQYF. CDR3 DNA sequence: TGTGCCAGCAGTTACTCCCTAGCGGGAGCCCTCTACGAGCAGTACTTC. The chain recombines TRBV6-5 with TRBJ2-7, with 10 bases matching TRBD2. Germline assignment: CDR1 MNHEY and CDR2 SVGAGI. The V gene end was trimmed by 0 bases and the J gene end by 3 bases; junction bases not matched to a gene: 5. The CDR3 contains 16 residues.

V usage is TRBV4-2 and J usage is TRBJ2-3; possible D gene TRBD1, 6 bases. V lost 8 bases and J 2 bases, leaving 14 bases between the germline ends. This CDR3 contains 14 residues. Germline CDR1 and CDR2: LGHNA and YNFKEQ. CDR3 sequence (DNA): TGTGCCAGCGGACAGAATTCAAACACAGATACGCAGTATTTT. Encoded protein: CASGQNSNTDTQYF.

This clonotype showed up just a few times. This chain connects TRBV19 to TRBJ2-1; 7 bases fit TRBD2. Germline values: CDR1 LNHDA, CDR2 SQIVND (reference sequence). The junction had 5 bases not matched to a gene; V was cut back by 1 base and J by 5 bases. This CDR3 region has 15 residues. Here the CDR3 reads CASSIGASGNNEQFF. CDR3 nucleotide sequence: TGTGCCAGTAGTATAGGCGCTAGCGGAAACAATGAGCAGTTCTTC.

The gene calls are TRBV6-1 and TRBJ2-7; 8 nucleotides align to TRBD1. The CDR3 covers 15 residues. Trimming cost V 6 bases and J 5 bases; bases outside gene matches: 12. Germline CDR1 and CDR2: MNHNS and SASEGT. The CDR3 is CASSDIRQGIHEQYF. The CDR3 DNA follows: TGTGCCAGCAGCGATATACGACAGGGGATACACGAGCAGTACTTC.

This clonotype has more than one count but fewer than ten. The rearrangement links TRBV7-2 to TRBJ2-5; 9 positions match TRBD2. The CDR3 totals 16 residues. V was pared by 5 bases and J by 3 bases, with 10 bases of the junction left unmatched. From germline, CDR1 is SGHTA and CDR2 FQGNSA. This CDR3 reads CASSLYRLAGEETQYF. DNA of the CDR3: TGTGCCAGCAGCCTATATAGATTAGCGGGAGAAGAGACCCAGTACTTC.

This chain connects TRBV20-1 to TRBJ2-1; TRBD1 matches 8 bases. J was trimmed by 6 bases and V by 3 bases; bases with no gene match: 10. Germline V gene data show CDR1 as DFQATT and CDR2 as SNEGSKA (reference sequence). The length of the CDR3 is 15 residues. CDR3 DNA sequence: TGCAGTGCTAGGGCAGGGGGCGCGGAGGGCAATGAGCAGTTCTTC. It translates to CSARAGGAEGNEQFF.

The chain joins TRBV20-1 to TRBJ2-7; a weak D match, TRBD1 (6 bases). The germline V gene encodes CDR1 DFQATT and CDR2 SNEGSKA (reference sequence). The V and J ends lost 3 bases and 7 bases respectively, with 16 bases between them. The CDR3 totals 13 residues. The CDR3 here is CSASIGGRQEQYF. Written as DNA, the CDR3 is TGCAGTGCTAGTATAGGGGGAAGGCAAGAGCAGTACTTC.

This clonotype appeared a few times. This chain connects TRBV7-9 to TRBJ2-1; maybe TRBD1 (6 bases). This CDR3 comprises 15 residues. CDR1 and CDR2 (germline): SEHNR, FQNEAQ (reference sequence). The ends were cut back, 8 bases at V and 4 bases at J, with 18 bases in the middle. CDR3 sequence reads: CASHEAGTLYNEQFF. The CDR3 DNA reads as TGTGCCAGCCACGAAGCCGGGACATTGTACAATGAGCAGTTCTTC. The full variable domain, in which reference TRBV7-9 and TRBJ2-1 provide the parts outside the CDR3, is DTGVSQNPRHKITKRGQNVTFRCDPISEHNRLYWYRQTLGQGPEFLTYFQNEAQLEKSRLLSDRFSAERPKGSFSTLEIQRTEQGDSAMYLCASHEAGTLYNEQFFGPGTRLTVL.

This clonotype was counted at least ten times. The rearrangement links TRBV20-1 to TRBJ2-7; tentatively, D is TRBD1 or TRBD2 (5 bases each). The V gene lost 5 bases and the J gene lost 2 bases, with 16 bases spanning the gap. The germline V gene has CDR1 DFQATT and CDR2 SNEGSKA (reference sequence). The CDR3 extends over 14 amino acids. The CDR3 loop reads CSASGARDAYEQYF. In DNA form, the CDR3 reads TGCAGTGCTTCCGGGGCCCGGGATGCCTACGAGCAGTACTTC.

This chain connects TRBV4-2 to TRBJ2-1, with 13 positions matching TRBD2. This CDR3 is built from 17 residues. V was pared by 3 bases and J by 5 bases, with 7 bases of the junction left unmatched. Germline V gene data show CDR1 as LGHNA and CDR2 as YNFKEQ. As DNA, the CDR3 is TGTGCCAGCAGCCAGCATATGGGACTAGCGGGAAACAATGAGCAGTTCTTC. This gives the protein CASSQHMGLAGNNEQFF.